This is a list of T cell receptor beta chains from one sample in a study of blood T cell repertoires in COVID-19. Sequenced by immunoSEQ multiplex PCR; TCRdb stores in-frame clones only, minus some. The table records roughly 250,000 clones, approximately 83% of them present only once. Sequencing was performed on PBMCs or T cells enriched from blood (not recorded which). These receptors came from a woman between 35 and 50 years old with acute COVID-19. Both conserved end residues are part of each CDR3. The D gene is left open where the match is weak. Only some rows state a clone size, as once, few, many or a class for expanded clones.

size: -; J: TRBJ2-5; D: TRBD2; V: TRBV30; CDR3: CAWKPGLRGLQETQYF; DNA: TGTGCCTGGAAACCGGGACTAAGGGGTCTCCAAGAGACCCAGTACTTC
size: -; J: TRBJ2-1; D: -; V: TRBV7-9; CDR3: CASSLDRAGRPHYNEQFF; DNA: TGTGCCAGCAGCTTAGACCGGGCAGGGAGGCCCCACTACAATGAGCAGTTCTTC
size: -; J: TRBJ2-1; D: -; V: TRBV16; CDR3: CASTRNSGDGIYNEQFF; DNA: TGTGCCAGCACAAGGAACTCAGGGGATGGTATCTACAATGAGCAGTTCTTC
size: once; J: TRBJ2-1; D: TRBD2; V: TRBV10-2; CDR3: CASMPSGRVDEQFF; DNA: TGCGCCAGCATGCCTAGCGGGAGGGTGGATGAGCAGTTCTTC
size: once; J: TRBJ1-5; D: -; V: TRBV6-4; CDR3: CASSDSTTKPQHF; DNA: TGTGCCAGCAGTGACTCCACCACTAAGCCCCAGCATTTT
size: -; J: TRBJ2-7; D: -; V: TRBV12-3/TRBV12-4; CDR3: CASSFMGGEQYF; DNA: TGTGCCAGCAGTTTTATGGGGGGCGAGCAGTACTTC
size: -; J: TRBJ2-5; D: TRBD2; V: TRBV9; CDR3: CASSPRASGSGETQYF; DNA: TGTGCCAGCAGCCCCAGGGCTAGCGGGAGCGGGGAGACCCAGTACTTC
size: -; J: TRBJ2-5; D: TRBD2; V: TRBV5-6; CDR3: CASSPAGLVETQYF; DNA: TGTGCCAGCAGCCCAGCGGGATTGGTAGAGACCCAGTACTTC
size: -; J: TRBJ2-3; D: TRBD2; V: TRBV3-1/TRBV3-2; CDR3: CASSQVTSGSTDTQYF; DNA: TGTGCCAGCAGCCAAGTGACTAGCGGAAGCACAGATACGCAGTATTTT
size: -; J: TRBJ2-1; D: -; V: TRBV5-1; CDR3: CASSLDPGAENEQFF; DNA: TGCGCCAGCAGCTTGGATCCGGGAGCGGAAAATGAGCAGTTCTTC
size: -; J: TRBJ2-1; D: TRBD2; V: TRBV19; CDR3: CASSDGTSSYNEQFF; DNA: TGTGCCAGTAGTGACGGGACTAGCTCCTACAATGAGCAGTTCTTC
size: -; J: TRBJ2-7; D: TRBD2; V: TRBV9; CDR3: CASSTGLAGVSYEQYF; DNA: TGTGCCAGCAGCACGGGACTAGCGGGAGTCTCCTACGAGCAGTACTTC
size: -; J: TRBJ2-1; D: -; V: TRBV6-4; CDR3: CASSAVGGRGNSYNEQFF; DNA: TGTGCCAGCAGTGCGGTGGGGGGTCGGGGGAACTCCTACAATGAGCAGTTCTTC
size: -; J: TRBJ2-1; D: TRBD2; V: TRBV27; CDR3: CASSFRGLAGVHNEQFF; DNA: TGTGCCAGCAGTTTCCGGGGACTAGCTGGAGTCCACAATGAGCAGTTCTTC
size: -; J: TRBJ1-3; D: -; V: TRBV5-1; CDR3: CASSLESSGNTIYF; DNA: TGCGCCAGCAGCTTGGAGAGCTCTGGAAACACCATATATTTT
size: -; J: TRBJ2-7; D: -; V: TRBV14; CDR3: CASSQDILAKTYEQYF; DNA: TGTGCCAGCAGCCAAGATATCCTAGCGAAGACCTACGAGCAGTACTTC
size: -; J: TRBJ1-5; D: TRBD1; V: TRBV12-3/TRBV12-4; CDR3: CASTGQGKPQHF; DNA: TGTGCCAGCACCGGACAGGGGAAGCCCCAGCATTTT
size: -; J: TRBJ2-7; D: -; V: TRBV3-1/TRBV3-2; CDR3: CASSSIYEQYF; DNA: TGTGCCAGCAGCTCCATTTACGAGCAGTACTTC
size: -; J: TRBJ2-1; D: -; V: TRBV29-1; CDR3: CSIAFRDNEQFF; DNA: TGCAGCATTGCTTTTCGGGACAATGAGCAGTTCTTC
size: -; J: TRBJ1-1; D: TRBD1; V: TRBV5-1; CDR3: CASSLGDRGNTEAFF; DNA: TGCGCCAGCAGCTTGGGGGACAGGGGGAATACTGAAGCTTTCTTT
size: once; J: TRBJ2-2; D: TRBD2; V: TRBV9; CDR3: CASSVGNPGLAATGELFF; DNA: TGTGCCAGCAGCGTAGGGAACCCGGGACTAGCGGCCACCGGGGAGCTGTTTTTT
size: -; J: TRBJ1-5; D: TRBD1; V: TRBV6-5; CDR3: CASRRGTGDQPQHF; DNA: TGTGCCAGCAGGCGCGGGACAGGGGATCAGCCCCAGCATTTT
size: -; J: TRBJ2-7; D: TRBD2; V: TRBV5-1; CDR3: CASSLGGSWDEQYF; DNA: TGCGCCAGCAGCTTGGGCGGGAGCTGGGACGAGCAGTACTTC
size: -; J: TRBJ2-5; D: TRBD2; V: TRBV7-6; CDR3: CASSLGSRLAGEETQYF; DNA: TGTGCCAGCAGCTTAGGCTCGCGACTAGCGGGAGAGGAGACCCAGTACTTC
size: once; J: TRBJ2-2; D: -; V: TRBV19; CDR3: CASSPGTLTGELFF; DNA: TGTGCCAGTAGCCCAGGGACTCTCACCGGGGAGCTGTTTTTT
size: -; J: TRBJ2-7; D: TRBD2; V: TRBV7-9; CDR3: CASSPRTGPSGSREQYF; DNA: TGTGCCAGCAGCCCTCGGACAGGTCCTAGCGGGAGCCGGGAGCAGTACTTC
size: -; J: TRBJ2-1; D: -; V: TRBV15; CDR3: CATSREDTPYNEQFF; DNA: TGTGCCACCAGCAGAGAAGACACTCCTTACAATGAGCAGTTCTTC
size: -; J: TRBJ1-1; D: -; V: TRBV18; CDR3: CASSPTPGNTEAFF; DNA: TGTGCCAGCTCACCAACGCCAGGGAACACTGAAGCTTTCTTT
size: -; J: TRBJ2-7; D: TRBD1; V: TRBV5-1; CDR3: CASSLEQGASYEQYF; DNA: TGCGCCAGCAGCTTGGAACAGGGGGCGTCGTACGAGCAGTACTTC
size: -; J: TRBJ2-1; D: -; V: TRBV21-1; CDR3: CASSAPGLAVYNEQFF; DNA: TGTGCCAGCAGCGCCCCGGGACTAGCGGTTTACAATGAGCAGTTCTTC
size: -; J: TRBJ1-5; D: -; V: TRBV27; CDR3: CASSPGSGSNQPQHF; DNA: TGTGCCAGCAGCCCAGGGTCAGGGAGCAATCAGCCCCAGCATTTT
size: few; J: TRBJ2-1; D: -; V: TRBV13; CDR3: CASKVGQEFYNEQFF; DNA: TGTGCCAGCAAGGTGGGTCAGGAATTCTACAATGAGCAGTTCTTC
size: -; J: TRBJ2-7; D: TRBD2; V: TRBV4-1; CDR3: CASSHTSDTYEQYF; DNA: TGCGCCAGCAGCCATACTAGCGACACCTACGAGCAGTACTTC
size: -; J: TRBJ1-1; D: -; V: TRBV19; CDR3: CASTRNTGNTEAFF; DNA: TGTGCCAGTACCCGTAACACAGGCAACACTGAAGCTTTCTTT
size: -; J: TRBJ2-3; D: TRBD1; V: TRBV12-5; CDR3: CASGTDRDSTDTQYF; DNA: TGTGCTAGTGGTACCGACAGGGATAGCACAGATACGCAGTATTTT
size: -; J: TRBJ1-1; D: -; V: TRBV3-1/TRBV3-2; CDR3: CASSHGGRGVTGTEAFF; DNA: TGTGCCAGCAGTCATGGGGGCAGGGGAGTAACGGGCACTGAAGCTTTCTTT
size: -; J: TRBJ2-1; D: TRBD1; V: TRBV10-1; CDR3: CASSDPGQGGGNEQFF; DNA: TGCGCCAGCAGTGACCCGGGACAGGGAGGTGGCAATGAGCAGTTCTTC
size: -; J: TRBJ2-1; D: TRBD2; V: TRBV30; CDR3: CAWSAGTMRNEQFF; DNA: TGTGCCTGGAGCGCCGGGACTATGAGGAATGAGCAGTTCTTC
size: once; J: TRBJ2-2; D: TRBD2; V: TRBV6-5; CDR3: CASSYKPGLGPGELFF; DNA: TGTGCCAGCAGTTACAAACCGGGACTAGGTCCCGGGGAGCTGTTTTTT
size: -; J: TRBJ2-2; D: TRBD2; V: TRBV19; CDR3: CASSKGLAGAPGVAGELFF; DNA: TGTGCCAGTAGTAAGGGACTAGCGGGAGCCCCGGGGGTAGCCGGGGAGCTGTTTTTT
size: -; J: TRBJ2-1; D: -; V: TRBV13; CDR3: CASSTEGPSEPRSYNEQFF; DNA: TGTGCCAGCAGCACCGAGGGTCCGTCGGAGCCGCGGTCCTACAATGAGCAGTTCTTC
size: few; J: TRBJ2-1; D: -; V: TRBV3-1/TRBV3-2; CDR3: CASSQFVGGGAGNEQFF; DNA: TGTGCCAGCAGCCAATTTGTAGGGGGAGGGGCCGGCAATGAGCAGTTCTTC
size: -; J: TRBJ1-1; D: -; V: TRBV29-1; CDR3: CSVEGAMNTEAFF; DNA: TGCAGCGTTGAGGGGGCCATGAACACTGAAGCTTTCTTT
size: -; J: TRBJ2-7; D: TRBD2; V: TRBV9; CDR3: CASSVETGGPYEQYF; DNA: TGTGCCAGCAGCGTAGAAACGGGAGGTCCCTACGAGCAGTACTTC